This entry lists 12 T cell receptor beta chains sequenced from one sample in a study of blood T cell repertoires in COVID-19. Clones were read by immunoSEQ multiplex PCR, and TCRdb kept only the in-frame ones, dropping some. The table lists some 260,000 clones, nearly 90% of them singletons. The sample comprised peripheral blood. The receptors originated from a man aged 18 to 35 with active or convalescent COVID-19.

The CDR3 region has the DNA TGTGCCACCAGCAGAGATCGGACAGATTCTAATGAAAAACTGTTTTTT. Amino acids: CATSRDRTDSNEKLFF. The chain recombines TRBV15 with TRBJ1-4; TRBD1 is a possible D gene (6 bases). CDR1 is LNHNV, CDR2 YYDKDF, per germline (reference sequence). CDR3 length equals 16 residues. V dropped 0 bases and J dropped 3 bases, with 11 bases sitting between them.

V usage is TRBV19 and J usage is TRBJ2-1; 11 bases fit TRBD2. Germline trimming cut 6 bases from V and 4 bases from J; bases unmatched to any gene: 23. CDR1 LNHDA and CDR2 SQIVND come from the germline V gene (reference sequence). The CDR3 runs to 21 residues. The CDR3 loop is CASSAIGTSGTHRRGYNEQFF. CDR3 nucleotides: TGTGCCAGTAGCGCCATCGGGACTAGCGGTACTCATAGGAGGGGGTACAATGAGCAGTTCTTC.

CDR3 amino acids: CASSHEQGRSYGYTF. The CDR3 DNA is TGCGCCAGCAGCCACGAACAGGGGAGGAGCTATGGCTACACCTTC. The chain is built from TRBV4-1 and TRBJ1-2; TRBD1 aligns across 7 bases. The CDR3 consists of 15 residues. Losses at the gene ends were 3 bases for V and 4 bases for J; bases not matched to a gene: 8. Germline V gene data show CDR1 as MGHRA and CDR2 as YSYEKL.

The rearrangement uses TRBV15 and TRBJ1-3; D uncertain. V was shortened by 0 bases and J by 2 bases, with 8 bases between the two germline ends. CDR1 and CDR2 from the germline V gene are LNHNV and YYDKDF (reference sequence). The CDR3 contains 15 residues. Written as DNA, the CDR3 is TGTGCCACCAGCAGAGAAGTAGTGCCTGGAAACACCATATATTTT. Translating it yields CATSREVVPGNTIYF.

The CDR3 region is CASSFRQGGQPQHF. DNA for the CDR3: TGTGCCAGCAGCTTCAGACAGGGTGGTCAGCCCCAGCATTTT. This rearrangement joins TRBV7-2 to TRBJ1-5; 7 bases are a match to TRBD1. V shed 3 bases and J 6 bases; nucleotides not matched to a gene: 5. Germline CDR1 and CDR2: SGHTA and FQGNSA. This CDR3 is 14 amino acids long. Variable domain in full (rest from reference TRBV7-2 and TRBJ1-5): GAGVSQSPSNKVTEKGKDVELRCDPISGHTALYWYRQSLGQGLEFLIYFQGNSAPDKSGLPSDRFSAERTGGSVSTLTIQRTQQEDSAVYLCASSFRQGGQPQHFGDGTRLSIL.

In this sample, this clone turned up once. The chain recombines TRBV5-4 with TRBJ1-2; a weak D match, TRBD1 (5 bases). Trimming cost V 4 bases and J 4 bases, with 11 bases left between them. Germline V gene data show CDR1 as SGHNT and CDR2 as YYREEE (reference sequence). This CDR3 contains 13 residues. The CDR3 region has the DNA TGTGCCAGCAGCAAAGACAGCTCCTATGGCTACACCTTC. Protein product: CASSKDSSYGYTF.

The chain is built from TRBV11-2 and TRBJ1-4; D not certain. The ends were cut back, 7 bases at V and 0 bases at J, with 12 bases in the middle. The CDR3 extends over 15 amino acids. The germline gives CDR1 SGHAT, CDR2 FQNNGV. CDR3 sequence (DNA): TGTGCCAGCACCCTAGTCCCCGCAACTAATGAAAAACTGTTTTTT. The encoded protein is CASTLVPATNEKLFF.

The chain is built from TRBV5-1 and TRBJ1-2; 10 bases agree with TRBD1. CDR3 length: 14 residues. With V trimmed by 4 bases and J by 6 bases, 6 bases remained unmatched. Germline V CDR1 and CDR2: SGHRS, YFSETQ. Here the CDR3 reads CASSIAGTGDGYTF. In nucleotides, the CDR3 is TGCGCCAGCAGCATAGCCGGGACAGGGGATGGCTACACCTTC.

The chain carries TRBV5-1 and TRBJ2-5; weak D call: TRBD2 (5 bases). Trimming removed 1 base at V and 3 bases at J, with 13 bases between. This CDR3 region has 15 residues. Germline CDR1 is SGHRS and CDR2 is YFSETQ. The CDR3 DNA reads TGCGCCAGCAGCTTGACCACCACTAGTGAAGAGACCCAGTACTTC. It specifies CASSLTTTSEETQYF.

The chain uses TRBV5-1 and TRBJ2-1, with 15 bases that match TRBD2. V was pared by 6 bases and J by 6 bases, with 13 bases of the junction left unmatched. This CDR3 region has 18 residues. Per the germline V gene, CDR1 is SGHRS and CDR2 is YFSETQ. The CDR3 DNA sequence: TGCGCCAGCAACGGACTAGCGGGAGGGCCGGGTATGGGCAATGAGCAGTTCTTC. Translating gives CASNGLAGGPGMGNEQFF. The full variable domain, rest sourced from reference TRBV5-1 and TRBJ2-1, is KAGVTQTPRYLIKTRGQQVTLSCSPISGHRSVSWYQQTPGQGLQFLFEYFSETQRNKGNFPGRFSGRQFSNSRSEMNVSTLELGDSALYLCASNGLAGGPGMGNEQFFGPGTRLTVL.

This rearrangement joins TRBV7-3 to TRBJ1-1; D ambiguous. V was trimmed by 5 bases and J by 10 bases, leaving 5 bases between them. Germline loops: CDR1 SGHTA, CDR2 FQGTGA. This CDR3 contains 9 residues. This CDR3 reads CASSPRAFF. DNA of the CDR3: TGTGCCAGCAGCCCCCGAGCTTTCTTT.

This rearrangement joins TRBV3-1 (or the pseudogene TRBV3-2) to TRBJ1-5; D ambiguous. V shed 1 base and J shed 1 base, with 5 bases lying between them. The CDR3 loop spans 14 amino acids. Germline CDR1 reads LGHDT; CDR2 reads YNNKEL (reference sequence). CDR3 loop: CASSQGGSNQPQHF. CDR3 sequence (DNA): TGTGCCAGCAGCCAAGGAGGAAGCAATCAGCCCCAGCATTTT.